Reported below is one T cell receptor (beta chain). What it recognizes is unknown. Every patient was affected by relapse after autologous stem cell transplantation, while exposure to brentuximab vedotin was not uniform. V dropped 3 bases and J dropped 3 bases, with 9 bases sitting between them. Germline values: CDR1 SEHNR, CDR2 FQNEAQ (reference sequence). This CDR3 is built from 14 residues. This table comes from immunoSEQ multiplex PCR, and its TCRdb copy is limited to in-frame clones, with some not included. The sample lists under 60,000 clones, around 67% occurring once. This sample was included in a study of PD-1 blockade in classical Hodgkin lymphoma. Findings and limits, study-wide: Complete responders possessed baseline diversity comparable to newly diagnosed patients. Reports indicated that newly diagnosed patients had lower baseline TCR diversity than healthy donors did. At C4D1, TCR diversity had climbed significantly for CD4+ cells, though not for CD8+ cells.

The TCR was taken from a human donor with classical Hodgkin lymphoma. Sample: peripheral blood mononuclear cells (PBMCs), taken before the second cycle of nivolumab. The chain carries TRBV7-9 and TRBJ1-5, with D possibly TRBD1 on 5 matching bases. DNA of the CDR3: TGTGCCAGCAGCTTGATGGGGGACAATCAGCCCCAGCATTTT. It specifies CASSLMGDNQPQHF.